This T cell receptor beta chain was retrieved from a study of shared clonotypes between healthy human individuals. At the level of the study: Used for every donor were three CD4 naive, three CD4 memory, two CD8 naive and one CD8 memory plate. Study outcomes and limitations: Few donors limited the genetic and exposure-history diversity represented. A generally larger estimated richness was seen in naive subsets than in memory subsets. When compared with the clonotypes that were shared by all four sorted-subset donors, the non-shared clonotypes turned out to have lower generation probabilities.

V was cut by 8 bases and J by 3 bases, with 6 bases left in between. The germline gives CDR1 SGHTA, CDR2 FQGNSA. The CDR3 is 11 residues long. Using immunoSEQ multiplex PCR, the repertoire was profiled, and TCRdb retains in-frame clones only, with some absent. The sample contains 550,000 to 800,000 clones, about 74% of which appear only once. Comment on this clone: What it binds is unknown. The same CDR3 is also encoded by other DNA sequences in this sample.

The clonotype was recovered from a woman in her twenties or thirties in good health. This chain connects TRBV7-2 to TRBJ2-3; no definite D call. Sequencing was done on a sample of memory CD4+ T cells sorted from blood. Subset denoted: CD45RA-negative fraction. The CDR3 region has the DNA TGTGCCAGCTCTTGGACAGATACGCAGTATTTT. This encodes CASSWTDTQYF.